This T cell receptor (beta chain) was recovered during a study of T cells of healthy individuals. TCRdb passed the 5' RACE reads through MiXCR, listing each CDR3 protein once. Of 50,000 to 55,000 distinct CDR3 sequences listed, roughly 15% are singletons. This CDR3 has 15 residues. The V gene end was trimmed by 5 bases and the J gene end by 4 bases; junction bases not matched to a gene: 8. Germline CDR1 reads SGHRS; CDR2 reads YFSETQ. The sample holds many counts of this clonotype. This rearrangement joins TRBV5-1 to TRBJ2-1; TRBD1 aligns across 8 bases. The clonotype was recovered from a human donor in good health. CDR3 nucleotides: TGCGCCAGCAGAGAATTACAGGGGGGATACAATGAGCAGTTCTTC. Protein: CASRELQGGYNEQFF.